This T cell receptor (beta chain) appears in the sequencing data of a study of blood T cell repertoires in COVID-19. Study at large: Sources were T cells, B-cell-depleted T cells, or PBMCs; the material itself was cDNA or gDNA.

The study recruited people aged roughly 18 to 95 years across roughly 25 US areas. Cohort placement rested on clinical history that participants reported themselves. The method was immunoSEQ multiplex PCR; TCRdb's version includes in-frame clones alone and lacks a portion of them. The sample includes 180,000 or so clones, roughly 86% of them seen just once. From germline, CDR1 is SQVTM and CDR2 ANQGSEA. The CDR3 loop spans 14 amino acids. Losses at the gene ends were 6 bases for V and 7 bases for J; bases not matched to a gene: 8. This chain connects TRBV29-1 to TRBJ2-2; 10 nucleotides line up with TRBD2. The origin of this receptor is a man between 35 and 55 years old with acute COVID-19. Sequences were obtained from PBMCs or T cells enriched from blood (not recorded which). The CDR3 here is CSVESGRASGELFF. CDR3 nucleotide sequence: TGCAGCGTGGAAAGCGGGAGGGCCAGCGGGGAGCTGTTTTTT.